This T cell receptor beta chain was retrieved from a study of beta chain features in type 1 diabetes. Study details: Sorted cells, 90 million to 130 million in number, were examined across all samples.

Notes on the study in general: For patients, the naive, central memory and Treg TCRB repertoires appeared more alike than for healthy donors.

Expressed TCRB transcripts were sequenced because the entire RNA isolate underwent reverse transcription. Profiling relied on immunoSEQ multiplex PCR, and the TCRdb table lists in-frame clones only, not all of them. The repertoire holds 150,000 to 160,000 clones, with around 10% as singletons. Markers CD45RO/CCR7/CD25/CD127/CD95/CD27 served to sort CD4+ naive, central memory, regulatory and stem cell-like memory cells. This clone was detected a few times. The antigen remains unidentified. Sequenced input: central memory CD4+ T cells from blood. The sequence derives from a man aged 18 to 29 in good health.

CDR3: CAWVLAGGEQFF. In DNA form, the CDR3 reads TGTGCCTGGGTCCTAGCGGGTGGTGAGCAGTTCTTC. The genes are TRBV30 and TRBJ2-1; TRBD2 matches 8 bases. Germline CDR1 is GTSNPN and CDR2 is SVGIG (reference sequence). Trimming took 5 bases from V and 9 from J; bases not matched to a gene: 6. The CDR3 consists of 12 residues. Filled out from reference TRBV30 and TRBJ2-1, the complete variable domain reads SQTIHQWPATLVQPVGSPLSLECTVEGTSNPNLYWYRQAAGRGLQLLFYSVGIGQISSEVPQNLSASRPQDRQFILSSKKLLLSDSGFYLCAWVLAGGEQFFGPGTRLTVL.